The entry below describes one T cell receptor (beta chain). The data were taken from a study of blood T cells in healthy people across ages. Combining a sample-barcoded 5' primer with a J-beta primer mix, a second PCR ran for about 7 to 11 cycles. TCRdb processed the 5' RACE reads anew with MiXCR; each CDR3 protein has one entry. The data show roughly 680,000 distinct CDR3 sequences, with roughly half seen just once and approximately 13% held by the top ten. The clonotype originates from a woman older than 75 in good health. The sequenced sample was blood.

CDR3 sequence (DNA): TGTGCCACCTGGACTAGCGGGAAAGGGCAAGAGACCCAGTACTTC. Translating it yields CATWTSGKGQETQYF. V is TRBV10-3 and J is TRBJ2-5, with TRBD2 identical over 12 bases. The germline gives CDR1 ENHRY, CDR2 SYGVKD. The CDR3 length is 15 residues. Losses at the gene ends were 10 bases for V and 2 bases for J; bases not matched to a gene: 8.